This is a list of T cell receptor beta chains from one sample in a study of Graves' ophthalmopathy and Graves' hyperthyroidism. TCRdb re-analysed the multiplex PCR reads in MiXCR, keeping a single row per CDR3 protein. The sample shows a few hundred thousand distinct CDR3 sequences, approximately 20% of them seen only once. Sequencing was carried out using peripheral blood. The receptors were sampled from a woman between 18 and 29 years old with Graves' ophthalmopathy. CDR3s include the opening cysteine and the closing phenylalanine or tryptophan. A D gene is named only where the DNA matches it firmly. A row's size may be missing; if present it is once, few, many or a size class.

CDR3nt: TGTGCCAGCGGGACGGGAGGGCCCGATGAGCAGTTCTTC
CDR3aa: CASGTGGPDEQFF
d_gene: TRBD2
abundance: NA
v_gene: TRBV3-1
j_gene: TRBJ2-1

CDR3nt: TGCAGTGCTATAAGACAGAGCAATCAGCCCCAGCATTTT
CDR3aa: CSAIRQSNQPQHF
d_gene: NA
abundance: many
v_gene: TRBV20-1
j_gene: TRBJ1-5

CDR3nt: TGTGCCAGCAGCCCGTCTCCGGGCTACGAGCAGTACTTC
CDR3aa: CASSPSPGYEQYF
d_gene: NA
abundance: NA
v_gene: TRBV7-3
j_gene: TRBJ2-7

CDR3nt: TGTGCCAGCAGCCCGGACTCAGGGTCGGGAGCTTTCTTT
CDR3aa: CASSPDSGSGAFF
d_gene: NA
abundance: NA
v_gene: TRBV12-3/TRBV12-4
j_gene: TRBJ1-1

CDR3nt: TGTGCCAGCAGTTTGCTTCAGGACAGTAATAGCAATCAGCCCCAGCATTTT
CDR3aa: CASSLLQDSNSNQPQHF
d_gene: NA
abundance: many
v_gene: TRBV6-2/TRBV6-3
j_gene: TRBJ1-5

CDR3nt: TGCGCCAGCAGCTTGGCTTCGGACAGGCTTAACACTGAAGCTTTCTTT
CDR3aa: CASSLASDRLNTEAFF
d_gene: TRBD1
abundance: many
v_gene: TRBV5-1
j_gene: TRBJ1-1

CDR3nt: TGTGCCATCAGTGGAACGGGACTAGCGGTAGAGACCCAGTACTTC
CDR3aa: CAISGTGLAVETQYF
d_gene: TRBD2
abundance: many
v_gene: TRBV10-3
j_gene: TRBJ2-5

CDR3nt: TGCGCCAGCAGCCAAAGTCGGGGGAGCTCCTACGAGCAGTACTTC
CDR3aa: CASSQSRGSSYEQYF
d_gene: NA
abundance: NA
v_gene: TRBV4-1
j_gene: TRBJ2-7

CDR3nt: TGTGCCAGCAGCTCATCCCTCACTAGTTCCGAGCAGTACTTC
CDR3aa: CASSSSLTSSEQYF
d_gene: NA
abundance: many
v_gene: TRBV7-4
j_gene: TRBJ2-7

CDR3nt: TGCAGTGCTAGAGATTACGGTCCAGGGTGGAAAAACATTCAGTACTTC
CDR3aa: CSARDYGPGWKNIQYF
d_gene: NA
abundance: NA
v_gene: TRBV20-1
j_gene: TRBJ2-4

CDR3nt: TGTGCCAGCAGTTACTCCCGACAGGGCTTAGAAGCTTTCTTT
CDR3aa: CASSYSRQGLEAFF
d_gene: TRBD1
abundance: many
v_gene: TRBV6-5
j_gene: TRBJ1-1

CDR3nt: TGCAGCGTTCAGGGGGCGAATGGTCAGCCCCAGCATTTT
CDR3aa: CSVQGANGQPQHF
d_gene: TRBD1
abundance: many
v_gene: TRBV29-1
j_gene: TRBJ1-5

CDR3nt: TGTGCCAGCAGTTACACCCCGAGGGGCACTGAAGCTTTCTTT
CDR3aa: CASSYTPRGTEAFF
d_gene: NA
abundance: NA
v_gene: TRBV27
j_gene: TRBJ1-1

CDR3nt: TGTGCCAGCAGCCACAGGGATGGTATATTGGGGGCCAACGTCCTGACTTTC
CDR3aa: CASSHRDGILGANVLTF
d_gene: NA
abundance: many
v_gene: TRBV14
j_gene: TRBJ2-6

CDR3nt: TGTGCCAGCAGTACCGCCGGGACCTCGCACATTCAGTACTTC
CDR3aa: CASSTAGTSHIQYF
d_gene: NA
abundance: many
v_gene: TRBV28
j_gene: TRBJ2-4

CDR3nt: TGTGCCAGTCGACTGGGGTGGGACACTGAAGCTTTCTTT
CDR3aa: CASRLGWDTEAFF
d_gene: NA
abundance: many
v_gene: TRBV28
j_gene: TRBJ1-1

CDR3nt: TGTGCCAGCAGCCAAGCAGGGCGGCCTAGAAGCTCTGGGGCCAACGTCCTGACTTTC
CDR3aa: CASSQAGRPRSSGANVLTF
d_gene: NA
abundance: NA
v_gene: TRBV3-1
j_gene: TRBJ2-6

CDR3nt: TGTGCCAGCACCGTGGTCGAGGGTACATACACTGAAGCTTTCTTT
CDR3aa: CASTVVEGTYTEAFF
d_gene: NA
abundance: many
v_gene: TRBV19
j_gene: TRBJ1-1

CDR3nt: TGTGCCAGTAGCTTAGAGGGTGGAAGCAATCAGCCCCAGCATTTT
CDR3aa: CASSLEGGSNQPQHF
d_gene: NA
abundance: many
v_gene: TRBV5-1
j_gene: TRBJ1-5

CDR3nt: TGTGCCAGCAGTTACTTCCGGCAAGAGACCCAGTACTTC
CDR3aa: CASSYFRQETQYF
d_gene: NA
abundance: NA
v_gene: TRBV6-5
j_gene: TRBJ2-5

CDR3nt: TGTGCCAGCAGCCAAGAGATGACCCATCGGGAGAAGACCCAGTACTTC
CDR3aa: CASSQEMTHREKTQYF
d_gene: NA
abundance: many
v_gene: TRBV4-2
j_gene: TRBJ2-5

CDR3nt: TGTGCCAGCAGTTACCACCGGGACTCCCCTTACGAGCAGTACTTC
CDR3aa: CASSYHRDSPYEQYF
d_gene: NA
abundance: NA
v_gene: TRBV12-3/TRBV12-4
j_gene: TRBJ2-7

CDR3nt: TGTGCCAGCAGTTTCCGACGGACGTCTAACTATGGCTACACCTTC
CDR3aa: CASSFRRTSNYGYTF
d_gene: NA
abundance: NA
v_gene: TRBV6-5
j_gene: TRBJ1-2

CDR3nt: TGTGCCAGCAGCGTCAGGGTAGGCGCGAACACCGGGGAGCTGTTTTTT
CDR3aa: CASSVRVGANTGELFF
d_gene: NA
abundance: many
v_gene: TRBV9
j_gene: TRBJ2-2

CDR3nt: TGTGCCAGCAGTCGGGGACAGGGTGCCACCGGGGAGCTGTTTTTT
CDR3aa: CASSRGQGATGELFF
d_gene: TRBD1
abundance: many
v_gene: TRBV27
j_gene: TRBJ2-2

CDR3nt: TGTGCCAGCAGTTTGGCGGCAGGGGTTAATTCACCCCTCCACTTT
CDR3aa: CASSLAAGVNSPLHF
d_gene: NA
abundance: NA
v_gene: TRBV12-3/TRBV12-4
j_gene: TRBJ1-6

CDR3nt: TGTGCCAGCAGCTTACCGCTAGCGGGAAGGAACACCGGGGAGCTGTTTTTT
CDR3aa: CASSLPLAGRNTGELFF
d_gene: TRBD2
abundance: many
v_gene: TRBV7-8
j_gene: TRBJ2-2

CDR3nt: TGCGCCAGCAGCCAAGTCCCTAACGAGCAGTACTTC
CDR3aa: CASSQVPNEQYF
d_gene: NA
abundance: NA
v_gene: TRBV28
j_gene: TRBJ2-7

CDR3nt: TGTGCCAGCAGTTTAAAGGGGCTAACGGGGAATTCACCCCTCCACTTT
CDR3aa: CASSLKGLTGNSPLHF
d_gene: NA
abundance: many
v_gene: TRBV27
j_gene: TRBJ1-6

CDR3nt: TGTGCCAGCAGTGAAGGAGCGGGGGGCAATCAGCCCCAGCATTTT
CDR3aa: CASSEGAGGNQPQHF
d_gene: NA
abundance: NA
v_gene: TRBV6-1
j_gene: TRBJ1-5

CDR3nt: TGTGCCAGTAGTATGGAGGGAAGCGGGAACACTGAAGCTTTCTTT
CDR3aa: CASSMEGSGNTEAFF
d_gene: NA
abundance: many
v_gene: TRBV19
j_gene: TRBJ1-1

CDR3nt: TGCGCCAGCAGCCCCGGACATGACTATGGCTACACCTTC
CDR3aa: CASSPGHDYGYTF
d_gene: NA
abundance: many
v_gene: TRBV5-1
j_gene: TRBJ1-2

CDR3nt: TGCAGCGCAAGACAGGGTGAAGACTATGGCTACACCTTC
CDR3aa: CSARQGEDYGYTF
d_gene: TRBD1
abundance: NA
v_gene: TRBV29-1
j_gene: TRBJ1-2

CDR3nt: TGTGCCAGCAGCCTTAGGGACAGGGGGCCTAAGGCTTTCTTT
CDR3aa: CASSLRDRGPKAFF
d_gene: TRBD1
abundance: many
v_gene: TRBV7-2
j_gene: TRBJ1-1

CDR3nt: TGTGCCAGCGGCCTGGCAGGAGGAATCTCCGGGGAGCTGTTTTTT
CDR3aa: CASGLAGGISGELFF
d_gene: NA
abundance: NA
v_gene: TRBV7-9
j_gene: TRBJ2-2

CDR3nt: TGCGCCAGCAGCCTCGGGACAGGGCCTCTTTTAGAAGCTTTCTTT
CDR3aa: CASSLGTGPLLEAFF
d_gene: TRBD1
abundance: many
v_gene: TRBV5-1
j_gene: TRBJ1-1

CDR3nt: TGTGCCAGCAGTGGCGAGTTGAACACTGAAGCTTTCTTT
CDR3aa: CASSGELNTEAFF
d_gene: NA
abundance: many
v_gene: TRBV6-1
j_gene: TRBJ1-1

CDR3nt: TGCAGTGCTAGGGAAGAAAACAGGGCTGAAGCTTTCTTT
CDR3aa: CSAREENRAEAFF
d_gene: NA
abundance: many
v_gene: TRBV20-1
j_gene: TRBJ1-1

CDR3nt: TGTGCCAGCAACTCCCAGGGCTGGGGGCGGGACACCGGGGAGCTGTTTTTT
CDR3aa: CASNSQGWGRDTGELFF
d_gene: NA
abundance: many
v_gene: TRBV12-3/TRBV12-4
j_gene: TRBJ2-2

CDR3nt: TGTGCCAGCAGTGAGCGGCCAGGGGGAAAACAGAACACTGAAGCTTTCTTT
CDR3aa: CASSERPGGKQNTEAFF
d_gene: TRBD1
abundance: many
v_gene: TRBV6-1
j_gene: TRBJ1-1

CDR3nt: TGTGCCAGCAGACGGGGCCGGGGGATTTCACCCCTCCACTTT
CDR3aa: CASRRGRGISPLHF
d_gene: NA
abundance: few
v_gene: TRBV6-1
j_gene: TRBJ1-6

CDR3nt: TGTGCCTGGGGACTAGCGGTTCAAGAGACCCAGTACTTC
CDR3aa: CAWGLAVQETQYF
d_gene: TRBD2
abundance: many
v_gene: TRBV30
j_gene: TRBJ2-5

CDR3nt: TGTGCCAGCAGTTTAGGATGCGAGCAGTACTTC
CDR3aa: CASSLGCEQYF
d_gene: NA
abundance: NA
v_gene: TRBV27
j_gene: TRBJ2-7

CDR3nt: TGTGCCAGCTTAGTTTCGGGACTAGCGGGAGCTTACGAGCAGTACTTC
CDR3aa: CASLVSGLAGAYEQYF
d_gene: TRBD2
abundance: few
v_gene: TRBV6-2/TRBV6-3
j_gene: TRBJ2-7

CDR3nt: TGCAGTGCCCCCGACCTAGGGCGATTGCAGTACTTC
CDR3aa: CSAPDLGRLQYF
d_gene: NA
abundance: NA
v_gene: TRBV20-1
j_gene: TRBJ2-7

CDR3nt: TGTGCCTGGAGTACAGGGGATGGGACTGAAGCTTTCTTT
CDR3aa: CAWSTGDGTEAFF
d_gene: TRBD1
abundance: NA
v_gene: TRBV30
j_gene: TRBJ1-1

CDR3nt: TGTGCCACCAGTGTCGGTGAGACCCAGTACTTC
CDR3aa: CATSVGETQYF
d_gene: NA
abundance: many
v_gene: TRBV24-1
j_gene: TRBJ2-5

CDR3nt: TGTGCCAGCAGTTTGGGGAAGATGGGCAATCAGCCCCAGCATTTT
CDR3aa: CASSLGKMGNQPQHF
d_gene: NA
abundance: many
v_gene: TRBV12-3/TRBV12-4
j_gene: TRBJ1-5

CDR3nt: TGTGCCAGCAGTAGACGACCCACTTCGGACGAGCAGTACTTC
CDR3aa: CASSRRPTSDEQYF
d_gene: NA
abundance: many
v_gene: TRBV6-2/TRBV6-3
j_gene: TRBJ2-7

CDR3nt: TGTGCCAGCAGCCCCCCTGAAGTAGTGAATTTATCACCCCTCCACTTT
CDR3aa: CASSPPEVVNLSPLHF
d_gene: NA
abundance: few
v_gene: TRBV7-9
j_gene: TRBJ1-6